The sequence of this T cell receptor (beta chain) was determined in a study of spatial heterogeneity in lung cancer. Study-level results: Tumors with more nonsynonymous mutations had more expanded intratumoral alpha and beta TCRs.

Trimming left V 3 bases short and J 1 base short, with 7 bases between. Per the germline V gene, CDR1 is ENHRY and CDR2 is SYGVKD. CDR3 size: 15 residues. Within the sample, this clonotype is medium-sized (0.01 to 0.1%). Its matching antigen is unknown. Time point in this sample: sample taken at primary tumor resection. Whole RNA obtained from tumor, nontumor lung or frozen PBMC underwent sequencing without sorting. TCRdb re-called the 5' RACE reads through MiXCR, storing one row per CDR3 protein. The data contain about 4,900 distinct CDR3 sequences, less than 40% of them singletons. The receptor comes from a male donor with early-stage non-small cell lung cancer. The material sequenced was lung tumor tissue, taken at surgery. The chain has TRBV10-3 and TRBJ2-6; tentative D call: TRBD1 (5 bases). The CDR3: CAISDRGSGANVLTF. In DNA form, the CDR3 reads TGTGCCATCAGTGATAGGGGTTCTGGGGCCAACGTCCTGACTTTC.